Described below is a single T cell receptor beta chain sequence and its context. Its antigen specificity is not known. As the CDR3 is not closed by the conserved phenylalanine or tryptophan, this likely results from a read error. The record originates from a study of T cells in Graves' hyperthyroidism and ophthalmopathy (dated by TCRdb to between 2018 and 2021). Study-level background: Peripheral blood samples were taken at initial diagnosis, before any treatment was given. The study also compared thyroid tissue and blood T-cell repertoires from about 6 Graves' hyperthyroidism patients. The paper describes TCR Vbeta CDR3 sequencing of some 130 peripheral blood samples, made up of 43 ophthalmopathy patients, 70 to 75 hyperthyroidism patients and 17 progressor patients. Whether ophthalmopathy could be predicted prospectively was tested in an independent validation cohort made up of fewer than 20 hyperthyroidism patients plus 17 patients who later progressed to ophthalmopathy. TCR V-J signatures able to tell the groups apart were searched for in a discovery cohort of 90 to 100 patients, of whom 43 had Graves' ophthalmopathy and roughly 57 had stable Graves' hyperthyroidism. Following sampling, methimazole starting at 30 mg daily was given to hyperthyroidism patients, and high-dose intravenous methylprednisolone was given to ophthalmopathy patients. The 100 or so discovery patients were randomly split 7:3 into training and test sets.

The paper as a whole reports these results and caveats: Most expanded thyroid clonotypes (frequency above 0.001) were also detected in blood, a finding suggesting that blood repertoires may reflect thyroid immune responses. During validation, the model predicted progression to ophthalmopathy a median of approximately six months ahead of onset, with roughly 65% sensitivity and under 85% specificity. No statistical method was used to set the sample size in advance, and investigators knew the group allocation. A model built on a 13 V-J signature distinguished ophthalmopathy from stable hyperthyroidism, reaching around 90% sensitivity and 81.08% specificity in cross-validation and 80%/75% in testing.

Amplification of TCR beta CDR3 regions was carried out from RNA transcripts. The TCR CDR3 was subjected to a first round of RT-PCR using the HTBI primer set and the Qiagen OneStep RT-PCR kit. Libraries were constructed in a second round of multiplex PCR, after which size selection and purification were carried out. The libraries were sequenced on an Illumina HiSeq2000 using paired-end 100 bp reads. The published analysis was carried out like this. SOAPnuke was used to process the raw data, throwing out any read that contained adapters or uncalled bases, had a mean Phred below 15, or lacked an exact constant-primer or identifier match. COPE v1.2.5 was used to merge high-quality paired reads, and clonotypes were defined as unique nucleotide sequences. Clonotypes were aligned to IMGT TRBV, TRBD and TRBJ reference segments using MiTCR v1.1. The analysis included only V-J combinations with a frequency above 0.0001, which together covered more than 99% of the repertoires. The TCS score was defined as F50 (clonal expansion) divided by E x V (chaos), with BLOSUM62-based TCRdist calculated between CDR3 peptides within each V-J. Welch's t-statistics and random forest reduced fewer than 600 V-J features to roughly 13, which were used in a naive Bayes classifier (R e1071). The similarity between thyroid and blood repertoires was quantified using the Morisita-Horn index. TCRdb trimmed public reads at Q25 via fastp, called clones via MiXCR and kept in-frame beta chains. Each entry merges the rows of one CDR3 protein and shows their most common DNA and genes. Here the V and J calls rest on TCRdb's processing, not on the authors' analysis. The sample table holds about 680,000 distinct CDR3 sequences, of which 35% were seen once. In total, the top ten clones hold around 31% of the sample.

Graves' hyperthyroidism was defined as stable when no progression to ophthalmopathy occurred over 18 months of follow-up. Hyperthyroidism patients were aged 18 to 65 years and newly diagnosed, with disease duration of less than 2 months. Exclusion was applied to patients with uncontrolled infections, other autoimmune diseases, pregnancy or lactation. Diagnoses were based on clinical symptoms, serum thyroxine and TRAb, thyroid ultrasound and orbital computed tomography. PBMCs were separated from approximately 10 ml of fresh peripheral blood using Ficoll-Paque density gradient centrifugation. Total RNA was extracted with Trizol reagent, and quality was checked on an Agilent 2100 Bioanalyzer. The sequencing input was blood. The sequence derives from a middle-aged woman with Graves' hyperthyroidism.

The nucleotide sequence reads as follows: TGTGCCAGCTCAGGAAACATGAACACTGAAGCTTTCCTT. This is translated as CASSGNMNTEAFL. In this chain, TRBV7-9 is recombined with TRBJ1-1; no D gene call is confident. In the germline V gene (reference sequence), CDR1 corresponds to SEHNR and CDR2 to FQNEAQ. The trim is 8 bases for V and 0 bases for J, with a gap of 10 bases between the germline ends. A total of 13 residues make up the CDR3, ends included. Only the CDR3 part of the read is kept: 39 bases, read in frame from the first base.